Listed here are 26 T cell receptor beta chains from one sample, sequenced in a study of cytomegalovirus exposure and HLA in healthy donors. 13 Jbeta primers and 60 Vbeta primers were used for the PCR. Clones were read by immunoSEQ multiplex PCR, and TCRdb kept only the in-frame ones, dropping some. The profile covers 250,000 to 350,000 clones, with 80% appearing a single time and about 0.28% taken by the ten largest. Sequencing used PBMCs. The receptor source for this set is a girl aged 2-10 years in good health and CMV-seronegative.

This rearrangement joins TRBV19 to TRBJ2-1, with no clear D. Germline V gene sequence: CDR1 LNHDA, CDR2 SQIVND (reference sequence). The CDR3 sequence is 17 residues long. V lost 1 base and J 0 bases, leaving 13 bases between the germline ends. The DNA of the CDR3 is TGTGCCAGTAGTATAGGATCTGCGGAGAGCTCCTACAATGAGCAGTTCTTC. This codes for CASSIGSAESSYNEQFF.

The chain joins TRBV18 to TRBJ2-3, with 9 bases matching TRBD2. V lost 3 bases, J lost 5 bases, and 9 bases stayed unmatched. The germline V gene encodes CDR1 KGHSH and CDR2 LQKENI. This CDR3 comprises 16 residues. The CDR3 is CASSPPSGEGVDTQYF. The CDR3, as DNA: TGTGCCAGCTCACCTCCTAGCGGGGAAGGTGTAGATACGCAGTATTTT. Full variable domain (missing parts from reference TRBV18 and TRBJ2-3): NAGVMQNPRHLVRRRGQEARLRCSPMKGHSHVYWYRQLPEEGLKFMVYLQKENIIDESGMPKERFSAEFPKEGPSILRIQQVVRGDSAAYFCASSPPSGEGVDTQYFGPGTRLTVL.

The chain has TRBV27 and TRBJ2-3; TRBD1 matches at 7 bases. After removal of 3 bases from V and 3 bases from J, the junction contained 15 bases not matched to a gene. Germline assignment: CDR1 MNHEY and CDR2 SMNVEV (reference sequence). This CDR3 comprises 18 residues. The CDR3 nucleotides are TGTGCCAGCAGTTTCCACCCCCCAGGACAGGCTTGGACAGATACGCAGTATTTT. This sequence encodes CASSFHPPGQAWTDTQYF.

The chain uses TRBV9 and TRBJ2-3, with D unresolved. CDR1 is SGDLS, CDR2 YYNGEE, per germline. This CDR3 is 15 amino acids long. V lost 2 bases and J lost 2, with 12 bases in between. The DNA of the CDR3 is TGTGCCAGCAGCGTCGAAGCTCTTAACACAGATACGCAGTATTTT. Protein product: CASSVEALNTDTQYF. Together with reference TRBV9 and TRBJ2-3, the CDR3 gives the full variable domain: DSGVTQTPKHLITATGQRVTLRCSPRSGDLSVYWYQQSLDQGLQFLIQYYNGEERAKGNILERFSAQQFPDLHSELNLSSLELGDSALYFCASSVEALNTDTQYFGPGTRLTVL.

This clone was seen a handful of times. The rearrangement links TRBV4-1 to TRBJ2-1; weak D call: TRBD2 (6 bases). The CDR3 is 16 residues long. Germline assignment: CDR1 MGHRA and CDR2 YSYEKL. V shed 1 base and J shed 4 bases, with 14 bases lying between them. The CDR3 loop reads CASSQVPGGLYNEQFF. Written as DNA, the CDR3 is TGCGCCAGCAGCCAAGTACCCGGGGGTCTATACAATGAGCAGTTCTTC.

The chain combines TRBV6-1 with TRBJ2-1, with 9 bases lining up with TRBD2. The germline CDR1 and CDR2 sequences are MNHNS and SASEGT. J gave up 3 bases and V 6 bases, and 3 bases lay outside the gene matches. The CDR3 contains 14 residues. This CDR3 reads CASRSSGIYNEQFF. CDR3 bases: TGTGCCAGCAGGTCTAGCGGGATCTACAATGAGCAGTTCTTC.

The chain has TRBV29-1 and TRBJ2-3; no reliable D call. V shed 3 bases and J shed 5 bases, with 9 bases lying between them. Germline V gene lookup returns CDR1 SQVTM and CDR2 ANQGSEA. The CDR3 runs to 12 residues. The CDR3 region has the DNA TGCAGCGTTGATCCCGCTAGAGATACGCAGTATTTT. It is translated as CSVDPARDTQYF.

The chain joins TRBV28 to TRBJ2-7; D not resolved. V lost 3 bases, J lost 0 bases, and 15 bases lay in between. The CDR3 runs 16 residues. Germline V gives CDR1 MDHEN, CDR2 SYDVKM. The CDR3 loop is CASSFPLGVGSYEQYF. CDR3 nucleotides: TGTGCCAGCAGTTTTCCGCTCGGAGTAGGCTCCTACGAGCAGTACTTC.

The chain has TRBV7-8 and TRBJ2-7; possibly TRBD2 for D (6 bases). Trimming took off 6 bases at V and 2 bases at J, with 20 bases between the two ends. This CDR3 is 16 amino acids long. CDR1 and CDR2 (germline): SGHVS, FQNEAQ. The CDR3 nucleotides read TGTGCCAGCAGAGGAGGGGCGGGGAGTTCTACCTACGAGCAGTACTTC. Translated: CASRGGAGSSTYEQYF.

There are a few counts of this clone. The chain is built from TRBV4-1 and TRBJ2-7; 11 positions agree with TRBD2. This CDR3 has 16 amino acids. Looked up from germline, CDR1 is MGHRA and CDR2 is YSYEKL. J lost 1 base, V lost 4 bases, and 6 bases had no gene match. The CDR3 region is CASSPRGTSGSYEQYF. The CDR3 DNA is TGCGCCAGCAGCCCCCGAGGGACTAGCGGATCCTACGAGCAGTACTTC.

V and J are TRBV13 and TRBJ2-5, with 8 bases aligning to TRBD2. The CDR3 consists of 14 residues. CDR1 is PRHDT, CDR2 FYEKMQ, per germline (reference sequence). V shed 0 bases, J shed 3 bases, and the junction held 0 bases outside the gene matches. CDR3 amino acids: CASSLGLAEETQYF. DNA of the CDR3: TGTGCCAGCAGCTTAGGACTAGCGGAAGAGACCCAGTACTTC.

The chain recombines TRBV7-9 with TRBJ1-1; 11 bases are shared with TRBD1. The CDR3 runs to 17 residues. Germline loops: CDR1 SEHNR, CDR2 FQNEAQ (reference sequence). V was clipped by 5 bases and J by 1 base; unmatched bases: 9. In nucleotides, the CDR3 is TGTGCCAGCAGCCAATCGGACAGGGGGCTGTGGAACACTGAAGCTTTCTTT. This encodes CASSQSDRGLWNTEAFF.

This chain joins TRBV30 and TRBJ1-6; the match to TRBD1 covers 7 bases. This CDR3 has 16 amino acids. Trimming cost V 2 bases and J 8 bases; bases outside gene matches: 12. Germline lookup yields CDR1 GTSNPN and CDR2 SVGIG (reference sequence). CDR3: CAWSNYQGQWDSPLHF. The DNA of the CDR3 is TGTGCCTGGAGTAACTATCAGGGACAGTGGGATTCACCCCTCCACTTT.

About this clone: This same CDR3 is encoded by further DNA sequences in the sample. The CDR3 DNA follows: TGTGCCAGCAGTTTTGGGCAGGGGGCGAATCAGCCCCAGCATTTT. Translating it yields CASSFGQGANQPQHF. The rearrangement joins TRBV27 to TRBJ1-5; 8 positions agree with TRBD1. There are 15 residues in the CDR3. Germline-derived CDR1 and CDR2 are MNHEY and SMNVEV (reference sequence). Unmatched junction bases numbered 5, after V lost 3 bases and J lost 4 bases.

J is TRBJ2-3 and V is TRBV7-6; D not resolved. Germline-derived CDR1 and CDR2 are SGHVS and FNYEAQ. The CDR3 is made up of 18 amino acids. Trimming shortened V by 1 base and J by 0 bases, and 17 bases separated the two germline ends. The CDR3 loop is CASSLDVGGPMSTDTQYF. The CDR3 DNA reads TGTGCCAGCAGCTTAGACGTGGGTGGGCCGATGAGCACAGATACGCAGTATTTT.

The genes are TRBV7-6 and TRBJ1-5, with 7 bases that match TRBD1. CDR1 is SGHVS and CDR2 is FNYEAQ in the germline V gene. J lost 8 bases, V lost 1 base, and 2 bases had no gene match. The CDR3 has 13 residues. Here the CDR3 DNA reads TGTGCCAGCAGCTTAGGACAGGGTAAGCCCCAGCATTTT. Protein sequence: CASSLGQGKPQHF.

As DNA, the CDR3 is TGTGCCATCAGCCAACAAACGAACACCGGGGAGCTGTTTTTT. It specifies CAISQQTNTGELFF. The genes are TRBV10-3 and TRBJ2-2; D ambiguous. CDR1 ENHRY and CDR2 SYGVKD come from the germline V gene. The CDR3 extends over 14 amino acids. Trimming removed 6 bases at V and 0 bases at J, with 8 bases between.

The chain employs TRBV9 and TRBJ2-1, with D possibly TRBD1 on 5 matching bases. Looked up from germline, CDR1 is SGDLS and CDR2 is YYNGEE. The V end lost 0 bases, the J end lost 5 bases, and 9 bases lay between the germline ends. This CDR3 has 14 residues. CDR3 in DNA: TGTGCCAGCAGCGTAGGGGGCTCGGACAATGAGCAGTTCTTC. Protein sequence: CASSVGGSDNEQFF.

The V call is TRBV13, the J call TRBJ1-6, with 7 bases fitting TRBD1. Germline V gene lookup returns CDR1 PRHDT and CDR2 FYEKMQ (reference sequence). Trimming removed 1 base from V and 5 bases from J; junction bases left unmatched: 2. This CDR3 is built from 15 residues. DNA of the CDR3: TGTGCCAGCAGCTTAGACAGGGGCCATAATTCACCCCTCCACTTT. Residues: CASSLDRGHNSPLHF.

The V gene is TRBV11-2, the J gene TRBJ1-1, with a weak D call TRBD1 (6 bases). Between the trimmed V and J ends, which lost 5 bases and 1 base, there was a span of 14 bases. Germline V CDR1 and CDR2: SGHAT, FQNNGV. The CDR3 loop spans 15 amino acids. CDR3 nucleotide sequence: TGTGCCAGCAGCCTCAAAGGGGGGGCGAACACTGAAGCTTTCTTT. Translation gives CASSLKGGANTEAFF.

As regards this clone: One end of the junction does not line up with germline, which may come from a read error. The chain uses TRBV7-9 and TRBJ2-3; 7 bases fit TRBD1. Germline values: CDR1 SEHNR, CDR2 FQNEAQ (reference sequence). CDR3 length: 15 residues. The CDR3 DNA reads TGTTCCAGCAGCTACGGACAGGAGAGCACAGATACGCAGTATTTT. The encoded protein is CSSSYGQESTDTQYF.

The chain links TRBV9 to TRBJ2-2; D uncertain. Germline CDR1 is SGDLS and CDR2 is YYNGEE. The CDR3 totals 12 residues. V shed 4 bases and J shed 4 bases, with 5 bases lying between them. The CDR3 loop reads CASSPITGELFF. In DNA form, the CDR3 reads TGTGCCAGCAGCCCCATCACCGGGGAGCTGTTTTTT.

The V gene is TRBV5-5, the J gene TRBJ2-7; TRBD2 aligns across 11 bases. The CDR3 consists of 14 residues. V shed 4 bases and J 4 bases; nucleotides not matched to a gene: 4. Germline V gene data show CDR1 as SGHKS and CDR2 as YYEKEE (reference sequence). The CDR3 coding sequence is TGTGCCAGCAGCGTAGCTAGCGGGAGGTACGAGCAGTACTTC. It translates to CASSVASGRYEQYF.

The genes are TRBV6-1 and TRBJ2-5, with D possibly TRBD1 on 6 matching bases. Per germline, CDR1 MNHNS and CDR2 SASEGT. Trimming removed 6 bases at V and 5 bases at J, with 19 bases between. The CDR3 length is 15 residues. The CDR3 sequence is CASSAGTLGRETQYF. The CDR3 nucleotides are TGTGCCAGCAGCGCCGGGACATTGGGTAGGGAGACCCAGTACTTC.

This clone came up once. In nucleotides, the CDR3 is TGTGCCAGCAGCCCAGGGACAGGGGCCCTCTATAGCAATCAGCCCCAGCATTTT. As protein: CASSPGTGALYSNQPQHF. The chain recombines TRBV9 with TRBJ1-5, with TRBD1 matching over 10 bases. This CDR3 comprises 18 residues. With 4 bases clipped from V and 0 bases from J, the junction kept 10 bases outside the gene matches. Germline V gene sequence: CDR1 SGDLS, CDR2 YYNGEE.

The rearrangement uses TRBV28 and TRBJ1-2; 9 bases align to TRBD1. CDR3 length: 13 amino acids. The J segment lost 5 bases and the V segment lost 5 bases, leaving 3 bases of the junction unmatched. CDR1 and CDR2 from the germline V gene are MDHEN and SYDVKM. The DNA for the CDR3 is TGTGCCAGCAGTCACGACAGGGGGTATGGCTACACCTTC. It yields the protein CASSHDRGYGYTF.